The next 27 T cell receptor beta chains were all read from a single sample in a study of T cells in Graves' hyperthyroidism and ophthalmopathy. Amplified TCR beta CDR3 regions came from RNA transcripts. A set of HTBI primers served as the primers for a first-round RT-PCR of the TCR CDR3. Each CDR3 protein is one row after TCRdb ran MiXCR on the multiplex PCR reads. Among some 740,000 distinct CDR3 sequences listed, approximately 15% were seen once. The sample was blood. The receptors come from a young woman with Graves' hyperthyroidism.

This clonotype was detected ten times or more. The CDR3 sequence: CAWSQKGTGAATTF. The CDR3 DNA reads TGTGCCTGGAGCCAAAAGGGGACAGGCGCCGCTACCACCTTC. The genes are TRBV30 and TRBJ1-2; 8 bases map to TRBD1. The CDR3 runs to 14 residues. Germline V CDR1 and CDR2: GTSNPN, SVGIG (reference sequence). J gave up 13 bases and V 3 bases, and 16 bases lay outside the gene matches. The full variable domain, its missing parts supplied by reference TRBV30 and TRBJ1-2, is SQTIHQWPATLVQPVGSPLSLECTVEGTSNPNLYWYRQAAGRGLQLLFYSVGIGQISSEVPQNLSASRPQDRQFILSSKKLLLSDSGFYLCAWSQKGTGAATTFGSGTRLTVV.

This clonotype was seen a handful of times. The rearrangement uses TRBV18 and TRBJ1-4, with a tentative D call TRBD1 (6 bases). This CDR3 region has 15 residues. Trimming cost V 0 bases and J 8 bases, with 13 bases left between them. In germline, CDR1 is KGHSH, CDR2 LQKENI. CDR3: CASSPPGRGSEKLFF. CDR3 bases: TGTGCCAGCTCACCACCGGGAAGGGGGAGCGAAAAACTGTTTTTT.

The V gene is TRBV5-1, the J gene TRBJ2-7; tentatively, D is TRBD1 or TRBD2 (6 bases each). The CDR3 extends over 14 amino acids. Looked up from germline, CDR1 is SGHRS and CDR2 is YFSETQ. V was clipped by 4 bases and J by 6 bases, with 17 bases between them. This chain's CDR3 is CASSRDSSRGEQYF. CDR3 coding DNA: TGCGCCAGCAGCCGGGACTCTTCCAGGGGCGAGCAGTACTTC.

In this sample, this clonotype turned up many times. The chain has TRBV18 and TRBJ2-5, with D unresolved. Germline V gene lookup returns CDR1 KGHSH and CDR2 LQKENI. V was pared by 4 bases and J by 5 bases, with 11 bases between. CDR3 length: 13 amino acids. The CDR3 sequence: CASSHLPAETQYF. Here the CDR3 DNA reads TGTGCCAGCTCACACCTGCCCGCGGAGACCCAGTACTTC.

This clonotype showed up just a few times. V usage is TRBV5-1 and J usage is TRBJ2-6, with 10 bases that match TRBD1. V was pared by 0 bases and J by 2 bases, with 5 bases of the junction left unmatched. The CDR3 has 18 residues. Germline values: CDR1 SGHRS, CDR2 YFSETQ. The CDR3 sequence: CASSLAGTGVAGANVLTF. The DNA of the CDR3 is TGCGCCAGCAGCTTGGCCGGGACAGGGGTCGCTGGGGCCAACGTCCTGACTTTC.

This clonotype occurred many times. CDR3 sequence: CAISESQYNYEQYF. DNA of the CDR3: TGTGCCATCAGTGAGTCTCAGTACAATTACGAGCAGTACTTC. The chain combines TRBV10-3 with TRBJ2-7; D remains unclear. The CDR3 length is 14 residues. Trimming took 0 bases from V and 4 from J, leaving 10 bases between them. From germline, CDR1 is ENHRY and CDR2 SYGVKD.

The genes are TRBV11-3 and TRBJ1-1, with D unclear. Germline lookup yields CDR1 SGHNT and CDR2 YENEEA. The germline V and J ends were trimmed by 5 bases and 3 bases, with 10 bases remaining between them. The length of the CDR3 is 13 residues. The CDR3 nucleotides are TGTGCCAGCAGCCGATCAGAAGACACTGAAGCTTTCTTT. Protein product: CASSRSEDTEAFF.

The table lists this clonotype with many counts. As DNA, the CDR3 is TGTGCCAGCAGTGAATTGCGGGGGACCAATTCACCCCTCCACTTT. Its translation is CASSELRGTNSPLHF. The chain uses TRBV6-1 and TRBJ1-6, with D maybe TRBD1 (5 bases). Germline loops: CDR1 MNHNS, CDR2 SASEGT. The V end was cut by 2 bases, the J end by 7 bases, with 12 bases between. The CDR3 is 15 residues long.

This clonotype was found a few times. The CDR3 spells CASSWAASTNEKLFF. The CDR3, as DNA: TGCGCCAGCAGCTGGGCAGCTTCAACTAATGAAAAACTGTTTTTT. The rearrangement joins TRBV4-3 to TRBJ1-4; D remains ambiguous. The CDR3 is 15 residues long. From germline, CDR1 is LGHNA and CDR2 YSLEER. Trimming left V 5 bases short and J 0 bases short, with 10 bases between.

The J gene is TRBJ2-7, the V gene TRBV4-1; 8 bases line up with TRBD1. After removal of 4 bases from V and 2 bases from J, the junction contained 4 bases not matched to a gene. The CDR3 is made up of 14 amino acids. Germline loops: CDR1 MGHRA, CDR2 YSYEKL. CDR3 residues: CASSPGQAAYEQYF. In DNA form, the CDR3 reads TGCGCCAGCAGCCCGGGACAGGCGGCCTACGAGCAGTACTTC.

In this sample, this clonotype turned up a few times. The chain is built from TRBV6-5 and TRBJ1-2; D perhaps matches TRBD1 (5 bases). The germline gives CDR1 MNHEY, CDR2 SVGAGI. Trimming cost V 0 bases and J 6 bases, with 8 bases left between them. This CDR3 comprises 13 residues. The CDR3 here is CASSYSSGNGYTF. The CDR3 DNA reads TGTGCCAGCAGTTACTCGTCAGGGAATGGCTACACCTTC.

This clonotype was counted ten times or more. The chain joins TRBV6-6 to TRBJ1-1; a weak D match, TRBD1 (6 bases). V was clipped by 0 bases and J by 1 base, with 12 bases between them. The germline gives CDR1 MNHNY, CDR2 SVGAGI (reference sequence). This CDR3 region has 16 residues. The CDR3 loop is CASSYSMGAGNTEAFF. The CDR3 DNA is TGTGCCAGCAGTTACTCGATGGGGGCCGGGAACACTGAAGCTTTCTTT.

This chain links TRBV7-9 with TRBJ2-6; D gene unclear. The germline V gene encodes CDR1 SEHNR and CDR2 FQNEAQ (reference sequence). This CDR3 has 18 residues. The V end lost 1 base, the J end lost 3 bases, and 16 bases lay between the germline ends. This CDR3 is CASSLGPLNLGGANVLTF. In nucleotides, the CDR3 is TGTGCCAGCAGCTTAGGCCCACTTAATCTTGGTGGGGCCAACGTCCTGACTTTC.

Worth noting for this clonotype: The junction departs from germline at one end; a sequencing error may be responsible. The V and J genes are TRBV7-3 and TRBJ2-2; 9 nucleotides align to TRBD1. This CDR3 has 16 residues. Per germline, CDR1 SGHTA and CDR2 FQGTGA. The CDR3 nucleotides read TGTGCCAGCAGCCCAGGGACAGGGTTCGGCACCGGGAAGCTGTTTTTT. Protein: CASSPGTGFGTGKLFF. The variable domain in full, completed from reference TRBV7-3 and TRBJ2-2, reads GAGVSQTPSNKVTEKGKYVELRCDPISGHTALYWYRQSLGQGPEFLIYFQGTGAADDSGLPNDRFFAVRPEGSVSTLKIQRTERGDSAVYLCASSPGTGFGTGKLFFGEGSRLTVL.

The chain employs TRBV19 and TRBJ1-5; no definite D call. The V end was cut by 0 bases, the J end by 7 bases, with 13 bases between. CDR1 is LNHDA, CDR2 SQIVND, per germline (reference sequence). The CDR3 covers 15 residues. CDR3 residues: CASSIDFRVRQPQHF. The CDR3 DNA is TGTGCCAGTAGTATAGATTTTAGGGTTAGGCAGCCCCAGCATTTT.

Details on this clonotype: Possible read error: a much larger clone is one base away. This chain links TRBV20-1 with TRBJ2-7, with D uncertain. V lost 1 base, J lost 5 bases, and 9 bases lay in between. Per germline, CDR1 DFQATT and CDR2 SNEGSKA (reference sequence). This CDR3 is 12 amino acids long. The CDR3 sequence: CSARGRNHEQYF. The DNA of the CDR3 is TGCAGTGCTAGAGGCAGGAACCACGAGCAGTACTTC.

This clonotype has a count of ten or more. A read error may produce the germline difference seen at one junction end. The chain joins TRBV7-7 to TRBJ2-5, with 12 bases fitting TRBD2. CDR3 length: 15 amino acids. Germline CDR1 reads SSHAT; CDR2 reads FNYEAQ (reference sequence). CDR3 nucleotides: TGTGCTAGCAGCCCCGGACTAGCGGGGCAAGAGACCCAGTACTTC. This gives the protein CASSPGLAGQETQYF.

This clonotype has only a few counts. This chain uses TRBV6-1 with TRBJ2-1, with 10 bases that match TRBD1. CDR1 is MNHNS, CDR2 SASEGT, per germline. V lost 4 bases, J lost 4 bases, and 7 bases stayed unmatched. CDR3 length: 16 amino acids. As DNA, the CDR3 is TGTGCCAGCAGTGCCCTGACAGGGGGCTCTTACAATGAGCAGTTCTTC. Translation gives CASSALTGGSYNEQFF.

This clonotype was detected many times. The chain combines TRBV18 with TRBJ2-5, with D unresolved. The CDR3 totals 13 residues. CDR1 is KGHSH, CDR2 LQKENI, per germline. V was clipped by 1 base and J by 4 bases, with 7 bases between them. The CDR3, as DNA: TGTGCCAGCTCACCACAGCTCGGAGAGACCCAGTACTTC. This codes for CASSPQLGETQYF.

The V gene is TRBV20-1, the J gene TRBJ1-2, with 10 bases aligning to TRBD1. CDR1 is DFQATT and CDR2 is SNEGSKA in the germline V gene (reference sequence). Germline trimming cut 4 bases from V and 5 bases from J; bases unmatched to any gene: 4. The CDR3 consists of 13 residues. CDR3 residues: CSATPGQGYGYTF. CDR3 DNA: TGCAGTGCTACACCGGGACAGGGGTATGGCTACACCTTC.

The V call is TRBV18, the J call TRBJ1-2; 7 bases align to TRBD1. CDR3 length equals 15 residues. Germline trimming cut 4 bases from V and 3 bases from J; bases unmatched to any gene: 8. Germline CDR1 and CDR2: KGHSH and LQKENI. Written as DNA, the CDR3 is TGTGCCAGCTCACTCGGACAGGTCGTAGACTATGGCTACACCTTC. This encodes CASSLGQVVDYGYTF. Full variable domain (outside the CDR3, taken from reference TRBV18 and TRBJ1-2): NAGVMQNPRHLVRRRGQEARLRCSPMKGHSHVYWYRQLPEEGLKFMVYLQKENIIDESGMPKERFSAEFPKEGPSILRIQQVVRGDSAAYFCASSLGQVVDYGYTFGSGTRLTVV.

This clonotype was observed a handful of times. The J gene is TRBJ2-1, the V gene TRBV27; TRBD1 matches at 9 bases. Germline-derived CDR1 and CDR2 are MNHEY and SMNVEV (reference sequence). The CDR3 extends over 13 amino acids. The trim removed 10 bases at V and 8 bases at J, leaving 9 bases unmatched. The CDR3 loop reads CATLGQGYDEQFF. The DNA of the CDR3 is TGTGCCACCTTGGGACAGGGTTACGATGAGCAGTTCTTC.

The chain is built from TRBV10-3 and TRBJ1-1; 9 bases agree with TRBD1. Germline loops: CDR1 ENHRY, CDR2 SYGVKD. The V segment lost 6 bases and the J segment 3 bases; nucleotides outside the gene matches: 2. This CDR3 is built from 13 residues. DNA for the CDR3: TGTGCCATCAGACGACAGGGGGACACTGAAGCTTTCTTT. It specifies CAIRRQGDTEAFF.

The chain carries TRBV4-3 and TRBJ2-5; 7 bases map to TRBD1. Germline V CDR1 and CDR2: LGHNA, YSLEER. Trimming at V came to 0 bases and at J to 4 bases, leaving 5 bases not matched to a gene. The CDR3 is 15 residues long. As DNA, the CDR3 is TGCGCCAGCAGCCAAGAGGTCCACAGGGGAGAGACCCAGTACTTC. It encodes CASSQEVHRGETQYF.

Only a few counts were recorded for this clonotype. This sequence joins TRBV28 and TRBJ2-6; no clear D gene. V was cut by 8 bases and J by 0 bases, with 11 bases left in between. This CDR3 spans 15 amino acids. Germline V gives CDR1 MDHEN, CDR2 SYDVKM. The CDR3 DNA reads as TGTGCCAGCCTGGACGCCAGCTCTGGGGCCAACGTCCTGACTTTC. Protein product: CASLDASSGANVLTF.

There are many counts of this clonotype. The chain links TRBV12-3 or TRBV12-4 to TRBJ2-2, with 8 bases fitting TRBD2. The CDR3 sequence is 15 residues long. Unmatched junction bases numbered 9, after V lost 6 bases and J lost 6 bases. The CDR3 DNA reads TGTGCCAGCAGCCCCCTTACGGGAGGGCCCGGGGAGCTGTTTTTT. Its protein is CASSPLTGGPGELFF.

This clonotype was detected many times. The genes are TRBV7-8 and TRBJ1-1; D is uncertain. The V gene lost 1 base and the J gene lost 5 bases, with 5 bases spanning the gap. Germline values: CDR1 SGHVS, CDR2 FQNEAQ. CDR3 length: 12 amino acids. Here the CDR3 DNA reads TGTGCCAGCAGCTTAGATAGGACTGAAGCTTTCTTT. The encoded protein is CASSLDRTEAFF.